The next 5 T cell receptor beta chains were all read from a single sample in a study of T cell responses to AZD1222 COVID-19 vaccine. Measured with immunoSEQ multiplex PCR; TCRdb has only the in-frame clones, and not every one. The profile shows over 150,000 clones, roughly 90% of them singletons. The starting material was peripheral blood, obtained on day 0 of AZD1222 vaccination. Receptors were obtained from an adult in good health.

The genes are TRBV19 and TRBJ2-1; D ambiguous. Trimming took off 3 bases at V and 7 bases at J, with 25 bases between the two ends. CDR3 length: 18 amino acids. The germline V gene has CDR1 LNHDA and CDR2 SQIVND (reference sequence). The CDR3 loop reads CASSIELLGTLRGNEQFF. CDR3 DNA: TGTGCCAGTAGTATTGAACTGCTCGGTACCTTGAGAGGAAATGAGCAGTTCTTC. The full variable domain, its missing parts supplied by reference TRBV19 and TRBJ2-1, is DGGITQSPKYLFRKEGQNVTLSCEQNLNHDAMYWYRQDPGQGLRLIYYSQIVNDFQKGDIAEGYSVSREKKESFPLTVTSAQKNPTAFYLCASSIELLGTLRGNEQFFGPGTRLTVL.

The chain couples TRBV24-1 to TRBJ2-1; D is unresolved. Germline-derived CDR1 and CDR2 are KGHDR and SFDVKD. V lost 0 bases and J lost 5, with 4 bases in between. This CDR3 is built from 13 residues. The CDR3 DNA sequence: TGTGCCACCAGTGATTTGACGGACAATGAGCAGTTCTTC. Protein product: CATSDLTDNEQFF.

The chain combines TRBV9 with TRBJ2-3, with TRBD1 matching over 7 bases. There are 16 residues in the CDR3. Germline V lookup: CDR1 SGDLS, CDR2 YYNGEE. The junction had 8 bases not matched to a gene; V was cut back by 3 bases and J by 1 base. For the CDR3, the DNA is TGTGCCAGCAGCGCCCTAACAGGGGCAGGCACAGATACGCAGTATTTT. This translates into CASSALTGAGTDTQYF.

The rearrangement links TRBV24-1 to TRBJ2-3; D is possibly TRBD1 (5 bases). The germline V gene encodes CDR1 KGHDR and CDR2 SFDVKD. The CDR3 runs to 14 residues. V lost 9 bases to trimming and J lost 1 base, with 13 bases between them. The CDR3 sequence: CATDAGIGTDTQYF. The CDR3 DNA sequence: TGTGCCACCGATGCAGGGATTGGCACAGATACGCAGTATTTT.

The chain recombines TRBV9 with TRBJ1-1, with D unresolved. Germline V gene lookup returns CDR1 SGDLS and CDR2 YYNGEE. V was clipped by 0 bases and J by 7 bases, with 10 bases between them. The CDR3 length is 13 residues. In DNA form, the CDR3 reads TGTGCCAGCAGCGTAGGACACGGCTATGAAGCTTTCTTT. Translation gives CASSVGHGYEAFF.